This is a list of T cell receptor beta chains from one sample in a study of cytomegalovirus exposure and HLA in healthy donors. Assay used: immunoSEQ multiplex PCR; TCRdb lists only in-frame clones, some missing. Among some 89,000 clones listed, 85% were seen once. Sequenced sample: PBMCs. These receptors all come from a man aged 40-55 years in good health and CMV-seropositive. Each CDR3 is given with its conserved first and last residue. A D gene is named only where the DNA matches it firmly. The size field is filled for only some rows; it gives once, few, many or a size class.

TRBV4-1	TRBD2	TRBJ2-7	.	TGCGCCAGCAGCCCGGGACTAGCGGTCTCCTACGAGCAGTACTTC	CASSPGLAVSYEQYF
TRBV11-3	TRBD1	TRBJ1-5	.	TGTGCCAGCAGCGAGAAGGACAGGGTGGACAATCAGCCCCAGCATTTT	CASSEKDRVDNQPQHF
TRBV5-6	.	TRBJ2-7	.	TGTGCCAGCAGCTGGGGGAGCTCGGGAGCTTTCTACGAGCAGTACTTC	CASSWGSSGAFYEQYF
TRBV6-6	TRBD1	TRBJ1-5	.	TGTGCCAGCAGGAACAGGGGACGCAATCAGCCCCAGCATTTT	CASRNRGRNQPQHF
TRBV30	TRBD1	TRBJ1-3	.	TGTGCCTGGGGTACAGGGGCGGGAAACACCATATATTTT	CAWGTGAGNTIYF
TRBV7-6	TRBD2	TRBJ2-5	few	TGTGCCAGCAGCTCAAGAGCGGGGGCGGGGTATCGGGAGACCCAGTACTTC	CASSSRAGAGYRETQYF
TRBV6-5	.	TRBJ1-5	.	TGTGCCAGCAGTTTTGGGGGGAATCAGCCCCAGCATTTT	CASSFGGNQPQHF
TRBV6-1	TRBD1	TRBJ1-1	.	TGTGCCAGCAGTGAAGGGACAGGGGGAAACACTGAAGCTTTCTTT	CASSEGTGGNTEAFF
TRBV5-4	TRBD2	TRBJ2-1	.	TGTGCCAGCAGCAGGGGAACTAGCGACAATGAGCAGTTCTTC	CASSRGTSDNEQFF
TRBV7-2	.	TRBJ1-5	.	TGTGCCAGCAGCTTAGTCAGGGTTAGCAATCAGCCCCAGCATTTT	CASSLVRVSNQPQHF
TRBV4-1	.	TRBJ2-1	.	TGCGCCAGCAGCCAACGGGGGGCCCAAGTATACAATGAGCAGTTCTTC	CASSQRGAQVYNEQFF
TRBV19	TRBD1	TRBJ2-2	.	TGTGCCAGCGCCGGGACAGGGGGCAGCGGGGAGCTGTTTTTT	CASAGTGGSGELFF
TRBV14	.	TRBJ1-1	.	TGTGCCAGCAGCCAAGATCTTCTGGTTGGAGCGGACACTGAAGCTTTCTTT	CASSQDLLVGADTEAFF
TRBV11-3	TRBD2	TRBJ2-3	few	TGTGCCAGCAGCAGCCGACTAGCGGGAATCACAGATACGCAGTATTTT	CASSSRLAGITDTQYF
TRBV18	TRBD1	TRBJ1-1	.	TGTGCCAGCTCAGCCCAGGGGGCTGAAGCTTTCTTT	CASSAQGAEAFF
TRBV7-8	.	TRBJ2-5	once	TGTGCCAGCAGCTTGTTTGGTTTCCGGCAGGTCGAGACCCAGTACTTC	CASSLFGFRQVETQYF
TRBV6-5	TRBD2	TRBJ2-5	.	TGTGCCAGCAGTTACTCAGGGACTAGAGACGAGACCCAGTACTTC	CASSYSGTRDETQYF
TRBV5-1	.	TRBJ2-7	.	TGCGCCAGCAGCTTGGCCTCACCCCATTACGAGCAGTACTTC	CASSLASPHYEQYF
TRBV19	TRBD2	TRBJ2-7	.	TGTGCCAGTAGTAGCGGGGGGCATTACGAGCAGTACTTC	CASSSGGHYEQYF
TRBV18	.	TRBJ2-7	once	TGTGCCAGCTCACCGGGGCGGTCAACAGGGACCTACGAGCAGTACTTC	CASSPGRSTGTYEQYF
TRBV21-1	.	TRBJ1-4	.	TGTGCCAGCAGCAAAGGTCGGGACAGGGACCGTGAAAAACTGTTTTTT	CASSKGRDRDREKLFF
TRBV5-1	TRBD1	TRBJ2-5	.	TGCGCCAGCAGCTTGTATGGGACAGGGGAGGGTCAAGAGACCCAGTACTTC	CASSLYGTGEGQETQYF
TRBV18	TRBD2	TRBJ2-1	.	TGTGCCAGCTCACCACCAATCGGACTAGCGGGCCCTAATGAGCAGTTCTTC	CASSPPIGLAGPNEQFF
TRBV7-9	TRBD2	TRBJ2-5	.	TGTGCCAGCAGCTTAGTACTAGCGGGGGGTTCTGGAGAGACCCAGTACTTC	CASSLVLAGGSGETQYF
TRBV6-5	TRBD2	TRBJ2-4	.	TGTGCCAGCAGCGGGGCGGGAGTAGGGAACATTCAGTACTTC	CASSGAGVGNIQYF
TRBV28	.	TRBJ1-6	.	TGTGCCAGCAGCGAGTCCCTCGCGGGGTCACCCCTCCACTTT	CASSESLAGSPLHF
TRBV27	.	TRBJ1-2	.	TGTGCCAGCAGAACCGGGACAACTAACTATGGCTACACCTTC	CASRTGTTNYGYTF
TRBV7-6	TRBD1	TRBJ1-4	.	TGTGCCAGCAGCTTAGCGGACAGGCGGGGGGTTAATGAAAAACTGTTTTTT	CASSLADRRGVNEKLFF
TRBV21-1	.	TRBJ2-7	.	TGTGCCAGCTGTAATCCCGACAGGGGAACGGACAAGAACGAGCAGTACTTC	CASCNPDRGTDKNEQYF
TRBV21-1	.	TRBJ2-3	.	TGTGCCAGCAGCAAAGTGGGGCTAGCGGGGTGTAGGACAGATACGCAGTATTTT	CASSKVGLAGCRTDTQYF
TRBV19	TRBD1	TRBJ1-6	.	TGTGCCAGTAACCGGGACAGTCACTCCTATAATTCACCCCTCCACTTT	CASNRDSHSYNSPLHF
TRBV5-1	TRBD1	TRBJ1-3	.	TGCGCCAGCAGCCCAAAGTCTACAGGGGACCCCTCTGGAAACACCATATATTTT	CASSPKSTGDPSGNTIYF
TRBV7-2	TRBD2	TRBJ2-1	.	TGTGCCAGCAGCTTACTAGCGGGAAGTTCCAGCTCCTACAATGAGCAGTTCTTC	CASSLLAGSSSSYNEQFF
TRBV5-1	.	TRBJ2-5	.	TGCGCCAGCAGCTCCCAGGCGGGCCAAGAGACCCAGTACTTC	CASSSQAGQETQYF
TRBV7-2	.	TRBJ2-7	.	TGTGCCAGCAGCCTAGAGGGGGGGCCTCCCCATCTCTACGAGCAGTACTTC	CASSLEGGPPHLYEQYF
TRBV7-3	.	TRBJ1-1	few	TGTGCCAGCAGCTTTACAGTGAACACTGAAGCTTTCTTT	CASSFTVNTEAFF
TRBV11-2	TRBD1	TRBJ1-3	.	TGTGCCAGCAGCTTAAGACAGGGGCGAAACACCATATATTTT	CASSLRQGRNTIYF
TRBV2	.	TRBJ2-7	.	TGTGCCAGCAGTGATGATATAGAATACTACGAGCAGTACTTC	CASSDDIEYYEQYF
TRBV28	.	TRBJ2-7	.	TGTGCCAGCAGTTCCCCGCAGGGCTCGAAGTACGAGCAGTACTTC	CASSSPQGSKYEQYF
TRBV14	.	TRBJ1-2	.	TGTGCCAGCAGCCACCCCGTCGGGTATGGCTACACCTTC	CASSHPVGYGYTF
TRBV6-5	TRBD1	TRBJ2-7	.	TGTGCCAGCAGCTCAGTAGGACAGGTGTTCTACGAGCAGTACTTC	CASSSVGQVFYEQYF
TRBV2	.	TRBJ2-3	.	TGTGCCAGCAGTTCCCAGGGGGAGGTCCTCACAGATACGCAGTATTTT	CASSSQGEVLTDTQYF
TRBV5-6	TRBD1	TRBJ1-2	.	TGTGCCAGCAGCTTGGCCGGGACAGGGTCGACGTATGGCTACACCTTC	CASSLAGTGSTYGYTF
TRBV6-5	.	TRBJ2-3	.	TGTGCCAGCAGCCTTACTATTGCAGATACGCAGTATTTT	CASSLTIADTQYF
TRBV12-5	.	TRBJ2-3	.	TGTGCTAGTGGTCCCCAGGGACTTATCACAGATACGCAGTATTTT	CASGPQGLITDTQYF
TRBV30	TRBD2	TRBJ2-1	few	TGTGCCTGGATCTCCGGGGGGTTTTATGAGCAGTTCTTC	CAWISGGFYEQFF
TRBV28	.	TRBJ1-2	.	TGTGCCAGCAGTTTAGGACAGAACTATGGCTACACCTTC	CASSLGQNYGYTF
TRBV29-1	TRBD2	TRBJ2-2	.	TGCAGCGTTGAATCACCGGGACTAGCGGACACCGGGGAGCTGTTTTTT	CSVESPGLADTGELFF
TRBV9	TRBD2	TRBJ2-3	.	TGTGCCAGCAGCGTACGAGGGACTAGCGGCACAGATACGCAGTATTTT	CASSVRGTSGTDTQYF
TRBV4-1	.	TRBJ2-5	.	TGCGCCAGCAGCCAAGGCGGGGCCAACTGGGAGACCCAGTACTTC	CASSQGGANWETQYF
TRBV7-8	TRBD2	TRBJ2-2	.	TGTGCCAGCAGGCGGACTAGCGGGAGCCCGGGGGAGCTGTTTTTT	CASRRTSGSPGELFF